These T cell receptor beta chains were read from a single sample in a study of blood T cell repertoires in COVID-19. The data were produced by immunoSEQ multiplex PCR, yet TCRdb's version contains in-frame clones alone and is incomplete. The data hold around 110,000 clones, with 70% to 90% observed a single time. The sample taken for sequencing was peripheral blood. Receptors originate from a man in his fifties or sixties with active or convalescent COVID-19. The CDR3 runs from the conserved cysteine through the conserved F or W.

V gene: TRBV2; J gene: TRBJ2-3; CDR3 protein: CASSEVHRGGAQYF
V gene: TRBV3-1/TRBV3-2; J gene: TRBJ2-1; CDR3 protein: CASSQGAGGYNEQFF
V gene: TRBV14; J gene: TRBJ2-1; CDR3 protein: CASSQVSGLLGGNDEQFF
V gene: TRBV15; J gene: TRBJ2-6; CDR3 protein: CATSRTGAGGANVLTF
V gene: TRBV28; J gene: TRBJ1-3; CDR3 protein: CASVRDRVFSGNTIYF
V gene: TRBV24-1; J gene: TRBJ1-3; CDR3 protein: CATSEGTPRSGNTIYF
V gene: TRBV2; J gene: TRBJ2-1; CDR3 protein: CAGTSGMGGNEQFF
V gene: TRBV7-9; J gene: TRBJ1-2; CDR3 protein: CASSLDGRGGYTF
V gene: TRBV5-6; J gene: TRBJ2-1; CDR3 protein: CASSLVAGGSGEQFF
V gene: TRBV30; J gene: TRBJ1-2; CDR3 protein: CAWTQKQGLYGYTF
V gene: TRBV2; J gene: TRBJ2-5; CDR3 protein: CASSEDRGLQETQYF
V gene: TRBV5-6; J gene: TRBJ1-3; CDR3 protein: CASSRRDNGNTIYF
V gene: TRBV29-1; J gene: TRBJ2-2; CDR3 protein: CSVETGGPYISNTGELFF
V gene: TRBV7-7; J gene: TRBJ1-4; CDR3 protein: CASSLSGGEKLFF
V gene: TRBV7-9; J gene: TRBJ2-3; CDR3 protein: CASSFDSHTDTQYF
V gene: TRBV29-1; J gene: TRBJ2-1; CDR3 protein: CSVDRDRSYNEQFF
V gene: TRBV2; J gene: TRBJ1-2; CDR3 protein: CASSEYRQGAHGYTF
V gene: TRBV24-1; J gene: TRBJ1-1; CDR3 protein: CATSDLSSEAFF
V gene: TRBV7-8; J gene: TRBJ1-5; CDR3 protein: CASSLDEAEQPQHF
V gene: TRBV10-3; J gene: TRBJ1-1; CDR3 protein: CAISESTGAHTEAFF
V gene: TRBV7-9; J gene: TRBJ2-4; CDR3 protein: CASSLVQGFTLSPNVQYF
V gene: TRBV28; J gene: TRBJ1-1; CDR3 protein: CASSVGTNIMNTEAFF
V gene: TRBV7-9; J gene: TRBJ2-1; CDR3 protein: CASMAGTSGSREQFF
V gene: TRBV19; J gene: TRBJ2-7; CDR3 protein: CASSIGQRYPYEQYF
V gene: TRBV3-1/TRBV3-2; J gene: TRBJ2-1; CDR3 protein: CASRPGRGDEQFF
V gene: TRBV2; J gene: TRBJ1-2; CDR3 protein: CASFGSDGYTF
V gene: TRBV18; J gene: TRBJ1-3; CDR3 protein: CASSPPSFSGNTIYF
V gene: TRBV5-1; J gene: TRBJ2-1; CDR3 protein: CASSAGYLSYNEQFF
V gene: TRBV28; J gene: TRBJ1-1; CDR3 protein: CASTGQYRVTEAFF
V gene: TRBV2; J gene: TRBJ2-4; CDR3 protein: CASSDESGAAKNIQYF
V gene: TRBV28; J gene: TRBJ1-6; CDR3 protein: CASSVGGLNSPLHF
V gene: TRBV19; J gene: TRBJ2-2; CDR3 protein: CASSPPGGTGELFF
V gene: TRBV2; J gene: TRBJ2-7; CDR3 protein: CASTADISYEQYF
V gene: TRBV12-3/TRBV12-4; J gene: TRBJ2-5; CDR3 protein: CASSPSETQYF
V gene: TRBV19; J gene: TRBJ2-1; CDR3 protein: CASSTSAGGPLYNEQFF
V gene: TRBV4-1; J gene: TRBJ1-6; CDR3 protein: CASSQDRDRREPLHF
V gene: TRBV28; J gene: TRBJ2-3; CDR3 protein: CASTDPPAGRAQYF
V gene: TRBV5-6; J gene: TRBJ2-1; CDR3 protein: CASSQWTSPGWYNYNEQFF
V gene: TRBV6-6; J gene: TRBJ1-4; CDR3 protein: CASSYSNGGAGEKLFF